Below, 10 T cell receptor beta chains from the same sample are listed, as sequenced in a study of T cells in Graves' hyperthyroidism and ophthalmopathy. TCR beta CDR3 sequences were amplified from RNA transcripts. HTBI primers were the set used in a first-round RT-PCR of the TCR CDR3. TCRdb called the multiplex PCR reads again in MiXCR, with one record for every CDR3 protein. The sample lists 500,000 to 600,000 distinct CDR3 sequences; around 46% were seen once. Sequencing was performed on peripheral blood or thyroid tissue (not recorded which). The receptors were gathered from a woman between 18 and 29 years old with Graves' hyperthyroidism.

This clonotype was observed a single time. The rearrangement uses TRBV15 and TRBJ1-2; tentatively, D is TRBD1 (6 bases). With 1 base removed from V and 7 bases from J, the gap between germline ends came to 13 bases. Per germline, CDR1 LNHNV and CDR2 YYDKDF (reference sequence). This CDR3 region has 14 residues. The CDR3 bases are TGTGCCACCAGCAGAGTGCCGGGGGCTTCTGGCTACACCTTC. Protein sequence: CATSRVPGASGYTF.

This chain links TRBV2 with TRBJ2-7; TRBD2 aligns across 7 bases. The CDR3 is made up of 15 amino acids. Looked up from germline, CDR1 is SNHLY and CDR2 is FYNNEI. The V and J ends lost 3 bases and 7 bases, in that order; junction bases with no gene match: 12. The CDR3, as DNA: TGTGCCAGCAGTGAGGCTAGCGGCATCTCGGGGGAGCAGTACTTC. Translated: CASSEASGISGEQYF.

The chain couples TRBV20-1 to TRBJ2-5; 9 nucleotides agree with TRBD2. From germline, CDR1 is DFQATT and CDR2 SNEGSKA (reference sequence). The V gene end was trimmed by 6 bases and the J gene end by 7 bases; junction bases not matched to a gene: 12. This CDR3 has 14 amino acids. The DNA of the CDR3 is TGCAGTGCGCATCCTAGCGGGAAGGGAGCGACCCAGTACTTC. Encoded protein: CSAHPSGKGATQYF.

This clonotype was found many times. The chain joins TRBV7-2 to TRBJ2-5; D tentatively fits TRBD1 or TRBD2 (5 bases each). V dropped 5 bases and J dropped 2 bases, with 18 bases sitting between them. The CDR3 consists of 16 residues. The germline CDR1 and CDR2 sequences are SGHTA and FQGNSA. The CDR3 protein is CASSQLGVVRQETQYF. In nucleotides, the CDR3 is TGTGCCAGCAGCCAGCTGGGGGTAGTTCGACAAGAGACCCAGTACTTC.

The rearrangement links TRBV10-3 to TRBJ1-2; D is undetermined. In germline, CDR1 is ENHRY, CDR2 SYGVKD. V lost 10 bases, J lost 6 bases, and 18 bases lay in between. This CDR3 is built from 13 residues. The CDR3 bases are TGTGCCACCACCTCGAGTGCGGATGATGGCTACACCTTC. Translation: CATTSSADDGYTF.

The chain uses TRBV2 and TRBJ2-1, with TRBD2 identical over 9 bases. V was pared by 8 bases and J by 7 bases, with 6 bases of the junction left unmatched. The CDR3 consists of 13 residues. Germline V gene sequence: CDR1 SNHLY, CDR2 FYNNEI. The CDR3 DNA follows: TGTGCCAGCTCCCTCAGCGGGGGGAATGAGCAGTTCTTC. Translating it yields CASSLSGGNEQFF.

This clonotype has at least ten counts. The V call is TRBV5-1, the J call TRBJ2-7; D may correspond to TRBD1 or TRBD2 (5 bases each). This CDR3 has 16 amino acids. Germline CDR1 and CDR2: SGHRS and YFSETQ. V gave up 2 bases and J gave up 1 base, with 16 bases separating them. The CDR3 is CASSFNRDGGSYEQYF. In nucleotides, the CDR3 is TGCGCCAGCAGCTTCAACCGGGACGGCGGGTCCTACGAGCAGTACTTC.

This clonotype was seen ten or more times. This chain links TRBV14 with TRBJ2-7, with unresolved D. Per germline, CDR1 SGHDN and CDR2 FVKESK. V was clipped by 5 bases and J by 4 bases, with 12 bases between them. The CDR3 totals 13 residues. CDR3 in DNA: TGTGCCAGCAGCTTAACAAGGCGGTACGAGCAGTACTTC. Its protein product is CASSLTRRYEQYF.

This clonotype was seen ten or more times. The V call is TRBV19, the J call TRBJ1-2; D is uncertain. Germline CDR1 reads LNHDA; CDR2 reads SQIVND (reference sequence). V gave up 4 bases and J gave up 2 bases, with 11 bases separating them. The CDR3 covers 14 residues. For the CDR3, the DNA is TGTGCCAGTAGTAATTGGGGAAGGAACTATGGCTACACCTTC. It translates to CASSNWGRNYGYTF.

CDR3 sequence: CASSWTSTEYNSPLHF. The DNA for the CDR3 is TGTGCCAGCAGCTGGACTAGCACAGAATATAATTCACCCCTCCACTTT. V usage is TRBV9 and J usage is TRBJ1-6; D is unresolved. The CDR3 sequence is 16 residues long. Trimming pared 4 bases from V and 4 bases from J, leaving 15 bases between. Germline CDR1 and CDR2: SGDLS and YYNGEE.